These 15 T cell receptor beta chains originate from one sample sequenced in a study of OX40 agonist ivuxolimab in advanced cancers. Library creation used the immunoSEQ multiplex PCR assay. As stored in TCRdb, this immuneACCESS dataset retains in-frame rearrangements with V and J assigned. A fraction of the clones does not appear; measured against another copy, unresolved V genes explain less than half of the discrepancy, and the remainder lacks a known reason. The sample table records about 61,000 clones; approximately 90% of these occur just once. The ten largest clones capture 23% of the sample. The sample consisted of CD4+ or CD8+ T cells sorted from blood, taken in a trial of the OX40 agonist ivuxolimab. These receptors were taken from an adult with an advanced solid tumor such as melanoma, head and neck, liver or kidney cancer.

The rearrangement joins TRBV4-1 to TRBJ2-3; the D gene could be TRBD1 or TRBD2 (6 bases each). This CDR3 region has 18 residues. V was clipped by 0 bases and J by 2 bases, with 18 bases between them. Germline assignment: CDR1 MGHRA and CDR2 YSYEKL. The CDR3 sequence is CASSQERGVGGLTDTQYF. Here the CDR3 DNA reads TGCGCCAGCAGCCAAGAAAGGGGGGTAGGCGGACTCACAGATACGCAGTATTTT.

The genes are TRBV28 and TRBJ2-7; D is undetermined. This CDR3 spans 14 amino acids. V gave up 2 bases and J gave up 5 bases, with 13 bases separating them. CDR1 and CDR2 (germline): MDHEN, SYDVKM. CDR3 residues: CASSLPPRVHEQYF. CDR3 bases: TGTGCCAGCAGTTTACCCCCTCGTGTGCACGAGCAGTACTTC.

This chain uses TRBV7-6 with TRBJ2-5; D unresolved. The CDR3 contains 12 residues. Germline V CDR1 and CDR2: SGHVS, FNYEAQ. The V and J ends lost 4 bases and 5 bases respectively, with 8 bases between them. The CDR3: CASSSMSETQYF. The DNA for the CDR3 is TGTGCCAGCAGCTCAATGTCGGAGACCCAGTACTTC.

This chain connects TRBV4-2 to TRBJ1-1; D is unclear. Trimming took off 1 base at V and 1 base at J, with 7 bases between the two ends. Germline CDR1 and CDR2: LGHNA and YNFKEQ. This CDR3 spans 14 amino acids. The CDR3 sequence: CASSQAGGNTEAFF. CDR3 DNA: TGTGCCAGCAGCCAAGCCGGAGGGAACACTGAAGCTTTCTTT.

This sequence joins TRBV15 and TRBJ2-3, with D tentatively TRBD1 (6 bases). Germline V gene lookup returns CDR1 LNHNV and CDR2 YYDKDF (reference sequence). V dropped 4 bases and J dropped 0 bases, with 14 bases sitting between them. The CDR3 is made up of 16 amino acids. CDR3 sequence: CATSKGGARSTDTQYF. For the CDR3, the DNA is TGTGCCACCAGCAAAGGGGGAGCGAGGAGCACAGATACGCAGTATTTT.

The V and J genes are TRBV28 and TRBJ2-7; TRBD2 is a possible D gene (6 bases). This CDR3 has 15 amino acids. The V end was cut by 2 bases, the J end by 3 bases, with 14 bases between. The germline V gene encodes CDR1 MDHEN and CDR2 SYDVKM. Written as DNA, the CDR3 is TGTGCCAGCAGTTTAGGCACGTTGGGGGGCTACGAGCAGTACTTC. The encoded protein is CASSLGTLGGYEQYF. Together with reference TRBV28 and TRBJ2-7, the CDR3 gives the full variable domain: DVKVTQSSRYLVKRTGEKVFLECVQDMDHENMFWYRQDPGLGLRLIYFSYDVKMKEKGDIPEGYSVSREKKERFSLILESASTNQTSMYLCASSLGTLGGYEQYFGPGTRLTVT.

The chain couples TRBV11-2 to TRBJ2-7; possible D gene TRBD1, 5 bases. This CDR3 spans 14 amino acids. The germline V gene encodes CDR1 SGHAT and CDR2 FQNNGV. V shed 4 bases and J shed 3 bases, with 13 bases lying between them. This CDR3 is CASSSSMTVYEQYF. The CDR3 DNA follows: TGTGCCAGCAGCTCCTCAATGACAGTCTACGAGCAGTACTTC.

The chain has TRBV29-1 and TRBJ2-3, with 7 bases identical to TRBD1. V shed 6 bases and J 0 bases; nucleotides not matched to a gene: 6. The CDR3 has 14 amino acids. The germline V gene has CDR1 SQVTM and CDR2 ANQGSEA. The CDR3 coding sequence is TGCAGCGTGAGGACAGGAACCAGCACAGATACGCAGTATTTT. It yields the protein CSVRTGTSTDTQYF.

The chain combines TRBV4-2 with TRBJ2-1; D is ambiguous. Germline CDR1 reads LGHNA; CDR2 reads YNFKEQ. CDR3 size: 17 residues. V was pared by 0 bases and J by 6 bases, with 18 bases between. CDR3 DNA sequence: TGTGCCAGCAGCCAAGATGGAAGTTGGTCCCGACTCAATGAGCAGTTCTTC. Residues: CASSQDGSWSRLNEQFF.

This chain links TRBV6-6 with TRBJ2-2, with D uncertain. Germline loops: CDR1 MNHNY, CDR2 SVGAGI (reference sequence). There are 13 residues in the CDR3. Trimming removed 5 bases at V and 2 bases at J, with 6 bases between. The CDR3 DNA sequence: TGTGCCAGCAGTCCGCTCAACACCGGGGAGCTGTTTTTT. This codes for CASSPLNTGELFF.

The V gene is TRBV27, the J gene TRBJ2-3; TRBD2 aligns across 10 bases. CDR1 is MNHEY, CDR2 SMNVEV, per germline (reference sequence). The length of the CDR3 is 16 residues. V shed 7 bases, J shed 5 bases, and the junction held 12 bases outside the gene matches. The CDR3 DNA reads as TGTGCCAGCACGCCTAGCGGGGGTGAACTCCTAGATACGCAGTATTTT. Translating gives CASTPSGGELLDTQYF.

The chain is built from TRBV6-6 and TRBJ1-2, with 11 bases lining up with TRBD1. The CDR3 runs 15 residues. J gave up 3 bases and V 3 bases, and 3 bases lay outside the gene matches. CDR1 is MNHNY and CDR2 is SVGAGI in the germline V gene (reference sequence). The CDR3 loop reads CASSYGTGGDYGYTF. CDR3 DNA sequence: TGTGCCAGCAGTTATGGGACAGGGGGAGACTATGGCTACACCTTC.

The rearrangement links TRBV5-6 to TRBJ1-6; no definite D call. The CDR3 consists of 17 residues. The ends were cut back, 0 bases at V and 3 bases at J, with 13 bases in the middle. CDR1 is SGHDT, CDR2 YYEEEE, per germline. As DNA, the CDR3 is TGTGCCAGCAGCTTGGGGGAGTGGGCCGACTATAATTCACCCCTCCACTTT. Its translation: CASSLGEWADYNSPLHF.

This clone is a singleton in its sample. The V call is TRBV9, the J call TRBJ2-5, with D unclear. Germline V gives CDR1 SGDLS, CDR2 YYNGEE. CDR3 length equals 12 residues. Trimming left V 3 bases short and J 9 bases short, with 12 bases between. This CDR3 reads CASSGPSVAQYF. For the CDR3, the DNA is TGTGCCAGCAGCGGCCCCTCGGTGGCCCAGTACTTC.

The chain employs TRBV15 and TRBJ1-1; D remains unclear. Between the trimmed V and J ends, which lost 8 bases and 0 bases, there was a span of 13 bases. This CDR3 has 14 residues. Germline V gives CDR1 LNHNV, CDR2 YYDKDF (reference sequence). Here the CDR3 reads CATGASPMNTEAFF. CDR3 coding DNA: TGTGCCACCGGTGCTTCGCCCATGAACACTGAAGCTTTCTTT.